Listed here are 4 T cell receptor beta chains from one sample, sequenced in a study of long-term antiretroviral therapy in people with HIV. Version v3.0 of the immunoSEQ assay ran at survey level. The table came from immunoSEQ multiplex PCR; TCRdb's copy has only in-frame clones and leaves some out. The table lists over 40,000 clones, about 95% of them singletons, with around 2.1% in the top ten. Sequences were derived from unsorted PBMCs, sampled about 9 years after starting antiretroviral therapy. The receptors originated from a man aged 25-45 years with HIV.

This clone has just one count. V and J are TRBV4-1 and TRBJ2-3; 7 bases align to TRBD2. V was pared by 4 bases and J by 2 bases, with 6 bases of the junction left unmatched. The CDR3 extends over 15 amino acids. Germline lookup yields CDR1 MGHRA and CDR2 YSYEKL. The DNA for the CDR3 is TGCGCCAGCAGCCGAACGAGCGGGGACACAGATACGCAGTATTTT. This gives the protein CASSRTSGDTDTQYF.

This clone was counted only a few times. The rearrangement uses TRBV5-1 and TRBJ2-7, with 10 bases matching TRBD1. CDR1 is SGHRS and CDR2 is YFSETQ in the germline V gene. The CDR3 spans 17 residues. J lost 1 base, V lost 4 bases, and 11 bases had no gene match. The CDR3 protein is CASSPSVWDRGSYEQYV. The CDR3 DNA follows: TGCGCCAGCAGCCCCTCGGTTTGGGACAGGGGATCCTACGAGCAGTACGTC.

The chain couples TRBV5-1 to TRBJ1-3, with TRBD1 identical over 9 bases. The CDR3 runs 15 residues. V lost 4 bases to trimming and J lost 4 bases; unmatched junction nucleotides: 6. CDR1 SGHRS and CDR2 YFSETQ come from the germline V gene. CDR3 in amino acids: CASSPTGGEGNTIYF. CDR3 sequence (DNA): TGCGCCAGCAGCCCTACAGGGGGCGAGGGAAACACCATATATTTT.

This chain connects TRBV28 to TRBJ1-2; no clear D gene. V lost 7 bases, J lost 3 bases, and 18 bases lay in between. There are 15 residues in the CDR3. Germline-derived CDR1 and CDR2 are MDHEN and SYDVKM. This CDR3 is CASTSRWEEYYGYTF. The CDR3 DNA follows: TGTGCCAGCACTTCGAGGTGGGAGGAGTACTATGGCTACACCTTC.